This record concerns one T cell receptor beta chain sequence. This clone has only one observation. The antigen this receptor binds is unknown. The input lacks base qualities; no much larger clone sits a single base away. The source of the sample is a study of shared clonotypes between healthy human individuals (dated by TCRdb to the early 2020s). About the investigation overall: A couple of women and three men aged 18 to 49 years were included in the cohort. Blood TCR repertoires of about 5 healthy adults were deeply sequenced to estimate repertoire size and the extent of clonotype sharing between individuals. Libraries were prepared and TCR repertoires were sequenced by different laboratories using diverse techniques, in order to increase sequencing depth and limit assay-specific biases. Per donor, leukapheresis produced somewhere between about 0.85 and 10 billion PBMCs.

The CDR3, cysteine through phenylalanine, is 14 amino acids long. The kept DNA is CDR3 alone, 42 bases in frame from the first base. Taken from the germline V gene, the CDR1 and CDR2 loops are ENHRY and SYGVKD. Trimming takes 2 bases from V and 1 base from J, and the germline ends sit 6 bases apart. Healthy HIV-negative adults with no recently reported acute infections or vaccinations were included as donors. Every donor was a Caucasian adult residing in Nashville, Tennessee, USA. In the unsorted samples, 85 million to 100 million PBMCs were counted, and genomic DNA was extracted using the QIAamp DNA Blood Mini kit. Blood was collected by leukapheresis, and PBMCs were isolated by Ficoll-Histopaque density gradient centrifugation and then cryopreserved in liquid nitrogen vapor phase. TCR CDR3 regions were amplified from genomic DNA by multiplex PCR using the deep immunoSEQ assay. Extracted genomic DNA from each cell subset was spread evenly across all wells of several immunoSEQ 96-well plates, with each plate serving as a replicate. For unsorted PBMC, 250 to 350 ng genomic DNA, equal to about 29,000 T cell genomes, was loaded into each replicate PCR. Genomic DNA from unsorted PBMC was sequenced over ten immunoSEQ deep assay plates. Purified libraries were quantified with a Qubit 3.0 fluorometer, sized on a Bioanalyzer 2100, and re-quantified with the KAPA Library Quantification kit. Every immunoSEQ 96-well plate was sequenced on a dedicated single-read 150-cycle Illumina NextSeq 550 flow cell. In the authors' own workflow: Because the immunoSEQ output included only junctional sequences and no quality scores, the filtering could not be the same as the filtering used for full-length reads. To assign V/J genes and CDR3, sequences were annotated against IMGT germline references using PyIR, a Python wrapper for IgBLAST v1.9. Reads were filtered out if the reads had weak V/J assignments (E-value above 1e-6), no CDR3, stop codons, out-of-frame junctions, or ambiguous translated residues. A V3J clonotype was defined by an identical inferred V gene, J gene, and CDR3 amino acid sequence. To compute the percentage overlap between repertoires, the number of shared unique clonotypes was divided by the size of the smaller repertoire. Three approaches were used to assess repertoire richness: RTK rarefaction, the Chao1 estimator, and Recon v2.1 estimates of unobserved clonotypes. TCRdb retrieved this table from immuneACCESS and kept in-frame rearrangements only. Not all clones are present; in checked studies, unresolved V genes account for under half, and no reason is known for the remainder. V, J and clone size derive from that table, while D and trimming were established from the DNA sequence. The sample data list 450,000 to 500,000 clones, and about 72% of these were observed just once. Of the sample, about 11% is held by the ten largest clones.

General study outcomes and caveats: Pairwise subsampling indicated that sequencing depth was expected to affect the degree of clonotype sharing among donors. Because the study included only a small number of donors, the genetic and exposure-history diversity represented was limited. Sampling was restricted to blood, and TCR repertoires in tissue are likely to differ from TCR repertoires in blood.

The sequencing input was PBMCs. The chain employs TRBV10-3 and TRBJ2-1; no D segment can be confidently identified. The source of this sequence is a middle-aged woman in good health. Some clones in this sample may be carry-over from other donors' samples. DNA sequence: TGTGCCATCAGTGAGCGAGAATCCTACAATGAGCAGTTCTTC. This codes for CAISERESYNEQFF.